Below, one T cell receptor (beta chain) is given with its context. The source of the sample is a study of siplizumab effects on memory and regulatory T cells. Data came from immunoSEQ multiplex PCR; TCRdb stores just in-frame clones and leaves some out. The table has tens of thousands of clones, about 97% seen once. Material: naive CD4+ T cells sorted from blood. This TCR was sampled from a human donor in good health.

The CDR3 region has the DNA TGTGCCAGCAGTCCACGACAGGGAGGCGCTTCCGAGCAGTACTTC. Translation gives CASSPRQGGASEQYF. The chain combines TRBV27 with TRBJ2-7, with D maybe TRBD1 (7 bases). V lost 5 bases, J lost 6 bases, and 20 bases lay in between. The CDR3 has 15 residues. Germline V gene sequence: CDR1 MNHEY, CDR2 SMNVEV (reference sequence).